This T cell receptor beta chain was recorded in a study of vaccination and CD4 T cells after COVID-19. As regards this clonotype: The antigen is unknown.

The CDR3 sequence is 15 residues long. Germline V gives CDR1 MDHEN, CDR2 SYDVKM. Trimming pared 6 bases from V and 6 bases from J, leaving 15 bases between. As for treatment: approximately 9-day PBMC culture with coronavirus spike peptide pools or control peptides (ViraFEST assay). Cultured CD4+ T cells had their DNA profiled by the Oncomine TCR Beta short-read assay. From cultured CD4+ T cells, genomic DNA was extracted. TCRdb itself ran the PCR reads through MiXCR, one entry per CDR3 protein. This sample has about 16,000 distinct CDR3 sequences, with about 51% found just once. This receptor was taken from a human donor who had recovered from COVID-19. The sample was CD4+ T cells from blood, cultured in vitro, taken before SARS-CoV-2 vaccination. V and J are TRBV28 and TRBJ1-6; D call uncertain. In nucleotides, the CDR3 is TGTGCCAGCAGCCGCGGGGAGGGTCCTAATTCACCCCTCCACTTT. It is translated as CASSRGEGPNSPLHF.